The clone carrying this T cell receptor beta chain is classed as large by frequency. The data were produced by immunoSEQ multiplex PCR, yet TCRdb's version contains in-frame clones alone and is incomplete. This listing includes roughly 2,800 clones. Synovial fluid was collected with matched peripheral blood from each patient with active arthritis. These data belong to a study of synovial regulatory T cells in juvenile arthritis. The CDR3 covers 16 residues. No DNA accompanies this entry. The V gene's germline CDR1 is SGHTA and CDR2 FQGNSA. The source material was Treg cells from the synovium. This rearrangement joins TRBV7-2 to TRBJ2-1; with no DNA, the TCRdb D assignment of TRBD1 cannot be verified. This TCR came from a donor between 2 and 29 years old with juvenile idiopathic arthritis. The CDR3 sequence is CASSQDSGNSFNEQFF.